The source of this TCR beta chain is a study of CD4 T cells in relation to SARS-CoV-2 and coronaviruses. On the study more broadly: PBMCs were cultured with antigen for around nine days before TCR beta sequencing. Study observations and caveats: In approximately 71% of donors, memory CD4+ clonotypes crossrecognized SARS-CoV-2 and at least one common cold coronavirus spike.

Germline lookup yields CDR1 SGHTA and CDR2 FQGNSA. This CDR3 has 16 residues. The germline V and J ends were trimmed by 4 bases and 1 base, with 17 bases remaining between them. Sequenced by immunoSEQ multiplex PCR; TCRdb stores in-frame clones only, minus some. Here the sample spans about 26,000 clones, roughly 80% being singletons. In regard to this clone: The antigen remains unidentified.

Before the COVID-19 pandemic, during about 2011-2019, CD4+ T cells were taken from unexposed donors. CD4+ T cells were isolated from the cells after around 11 days of culture. Testing used SARS-CoV-2 S/N and four cold-coronavirus spikes on unexposed-donor CD4+ T cells, cells permitting. Sequencing was carried out using CD4+ T cells from PBMCs, cultured in vitro. This chain connects TRBV7-2 to TRBJ2-7; D possibly corresponds to TRBD2 (7 bases). The receptor was derived from a human donor in good health. The CDR3 region is CASSWKGGDGSYEQYF. For the CDR3, the DNA is TGTGCCAGCAGCTGGAAGGGGGGGGACGGGTCCTACGAGCAGTACTTC.